This T cell receptor (beta chain) was documented in a study of response to subunit inactivated influenza vaccine. V lost 1 base to trimming and J lost 0 bases, with 8 bases between them. CDR3 length: 16 residues. CDR1 and CDR2 from the germline V gene are KGHDR and SFDVKD. A single record per CDR3 protein comes from TCRdb applying MiXCR to the RT-PCR reads. The sample consists of a few hundred thousand distinct CDR3 sequences, around 11% of them appearing once. The sample was also reused in another study, on T cells expressing NK-cell markers. That source reports: The authors generated TCR beta cDNA through 5'RACE template switching with UMIs.

V and J are TRBV24-1 and TRBJ2-2, with D unresolved. This TCR was sampled from a man in his forties or fifties who received an inactivated influenza vaccine. The material sequenced was PBMCs from blood, taken on the day of vaccination. CDR3 in DNA: TGTGCCACCAGTGATTTAGGAAACGCGAACACCGGGGAGCTGTTTTTT. It specifies CATSDLGNANTGELFF.